The clone carrying this TCR beta chain has a single count. Its antigen remains unknown. This sample was included in a study of yellow fever vaccine responses in identical twins. Study observations and caveats: Among the twins, the vaccine T cell response reportedly seemed partly convergent and partly personalized.

MiXCR, applied by TCRdb to the RT-PCR reads, yields one record per CDR3 protein. Of about 10,000 distinct CDR3 sequences listed, roughly 80% were seen once; the top ten hold roughly 2%. The receptor was isolated from a woman younger than 35 who received the yellow fever vaccine. Sequencing used T cells from blood (PBMCs), unsorted or a sorted subset (not recorded which), obtained before or after yellow fever vaccination (not recorded which).

The CDR3 sequence: CSAASGRTGELFF. In nucleotides, the CDR3 is TGCAGTGCTGCTAGCGGGAGAACCGGGGAGCTGTTTTTT. V gene TRBV20-1 combines with J gene TRBJ2-2, with TRBD2 matching 10 bases. Germline loops: CDR1 DFQATT, CDR2 SNEGSKA (reference sequence). This CDR3 is 13 amino acids long. With V trimmed by 5 bases and J by 5 bases, 2 bases remained unmatched.